This TCR beta chain stems from a study of cytomegalovirus exposure and HLA in healthy donors (dated by TCRdb to 2016 to 2017). Background for the entire study: In an earlier analysis of fewer than 750 of the donors, 276 Gb of sequence data and 95 million to 130 million unique TCR beta sequences from about 190 million T cells were reported. The study was designed to test whether signatures of past pathogen exposure could be identified by cataloging public T cell receptors. Among approximately 370 genotyped donors of the cohort, an average of roughly 230,000 unique TCR beta nucleotide sequences was sequenced per donor, of which about 18% were non-productive. The later analysis used no new phenotypic data to find candidate immune exposures, relying instead on TCR beta sequences and their occurrence across donors. All discovery cohort repertoires had been generated using a single sequencing platform. Roughly 300 gigabases of sequencing data and around 85 million unique TCR sequences made up an early release that covered under 750 HLA-typed donors. In a later analysis, previously published TCR beta repertoires from 666 donors were re-analyzed and high-resolution HLA genotyping was added so that TCR occurrence patterns could be studied. Besides the first cohort of 666 subjects, a separate validation cohort made up of 120 different subjects was used. Because of strong linkage in the cohort, five DR-DQ haplotypes were treated as single units for association and clustering. HLA typing covered class I and class II loci at four-digit resolution. Among the roughly 400 genotyped donors, about 83% belonged to the genetic ancestry cluster associated with self-reported Caucasian donors. Donor age, sex, ethnicity and CMV serostatus were compiled together with the repertoire data. An earlier analysis of about 600 of the donors used high-throughput TCR beta sequencing to judge whether each TCR beta V gene segment behaved as functional or pseudogenic. Typing coverage differed by locus: A, B, C, DRB1 and DQB1 were typed in roughly 620-630 donors, DQA1 in 500 to 550, DPA1 in 600 to 610, and DPB1 in about 450. The study combined high-throughput TCR immunosequencing, statistical association of individual TCRs with disease status, and machine learning to predict cytomegalovirus infection status. In a later genetic analysis, genome-wide SNP genotypes for about 55% of the 666 donors were used, and that subset was treated as a discovery cohort. The T cell repertoires of 666 subjects were profiled by immunosequencing and related to cytomegalovirus serostatus.

Details on this clone: There is no known antigen for this receptor.

What the research found in general, with its limitations: The authors suggested that the approach could potentially be generalized to other disease states and immunological phenotypes. According to a later analysis, most CMV-associated TCR beta chains appeared to be HLA-restricted, and the HLA associations seemed to be driven largely by CMV exposure. Most TCR sequences were seen in very few donors, while some public TCRs were found in many individuals. Because counts were too low, about 17 rarely observed V segments, including chromosome 9 orphons, were excluded from the earlier analysis of about 500 of the donors. Several of the top co-occurrence clusters appeared to be linked to parvovirus B19, influenza, CMV and Epstein-Barr virus, according to a later analysis. A cluster of highly shared sequence variants was judged likely to represent a technical artifact of the sequencing pipeline. In a later genetic analysis, a missense DCLRE1C variant was associated with V-gene and J-gene trimming of TCR beta chains, and the association was replicated in an independent cohort. Compared with the roughly 600-donor mean, donors in an Asian-associated ancestry cluster had fewer N-insertions in productive TCRs, according to a later genetic analysis. Linkage disequilibrium might explain the correlated functional status among segregating V segments, but an unknown experimental factor could not be ruled out. A later analysis found that HLA-associated TCR beta chains were more clonally expanded and had lower generation probabilities than equally common non-associated chains. A later analysis associated 15,000 to 20,000 TCR beta sequences with specific HLA alleles at a false discovery rate of 0.05. A total of around 150 TCR beta chains were listed by the study as associated with cytomegalovirus. Because HLA typing was missing for some donors at each locus, association tests included only the typed subset. A later analysis found that TCR association rates varied across HLA loci, with DRB1 alleles showing the most associated TCRs and HLA-C alleles the fewest. The classifier was reported to diagnose cytomegalovirus status with high specificity and sensitivity in both the original cohort and the validation cohort. Strong co-occurrence of HLA alleles, especially DR and DQ, made assigning TCR associations to individual alleles difficult. The cohort was sequenced for TCR beta chains only, and without alpha or paired-chain data the features that could be detected were limited. In vitro tests confirmed that three of the cytomegalovirus-associated TCR beta chains recognize cytomegalovirus antigens. A further reported finding was that TCR beta sequences accurately predicted the HLA-A and HLA-B alleles for most subjects in the first cohort. An earlier analysis of approximately 570 of the donors showed that most TCR beta V segments appeared in productive rearrangements either about 87% or about 30% of the time, which broadly matched IMGT annotations. The presence/absence analyses assumed that sequencing depth was roughly uniform across donors, and that assumption may not be true. For the cohort, immune exposure information was limited to CMV serostatus.

The library was built by means of the immunoSEQ multiplex PCR assay. A mixture of 60 forward primers for TCR Vbeta segments and 13 reverse primers for TCR Jbeta segments was used in the multiplex PCR. A multiplex PCR assay on genomic DNA amplified the CDR3 region of rearranged TCR beta genes. The amplified TCR beta libraries were sequenced on the Illumina HiSeq System as 87-base-pair reads. The source study handled its data this way. A later analysis counted approximately 84 million unique TCR beta chains across the 550 to 750 repertoires, and about 10 million of these chains were shared by at least two donors. To remove PCR and sequencing errors, raw reads were error-corrected and collapsed into unique sequences using a nearest-neighbor algorithm that merged closely related sequences. To assign V, D and J gene segments, CDR3 sequences were aligned to IMGT reference sequences. For a sequence to be retained, a match of at least six nucleotides to both a V gene segment and a J gene segment was required. A rearrangement counted as productive if the CDR3 had no stop codons and remained in frame with V and J, and every other rearrangement counted as non-productive. CDR3 was defined according to IMGT convention as the region running from the second conserved V-encoded cysteine to the conserved J-encoded phenylalanine. Sequences without an unambiguous match to a single V gene segment were excluded from the earlier analysis of a few hundred of the donors. An earlier analysis of fewer than 750 of the donors called V segments functional above 56.7% productive rearrangements and segregating when the between-donor standard deviation exceeded 5%. A statistical classification framework was built to diagnose cytomegalovirus status from the catalog of TCR beta chain sequences. A later analysis assigned V and J genes by comparing TCR nucleotide sequences with IMGT/GENE-DB human TR gene sequences. In a later analysis, CDR3 sequences and most-parsimonious VDJ recombination scenarios were assigned using the TCRdist pipeline. In a later analysis, every TCR beta chain was defined by the combination of its CDR3 amino acid sequence and its V-gene family, and reads without a unique V-gene family were dropped. A later analysis removed several hundred highly shared, low-generation-probability nucleotide sequences to deal with suspected cross-contamination and a sequencing artifact. A later analysis calculated a clonal expansion index for each public chain from normalized within-repertoire ranks of inferred template counts. In a later analysis, generation probabilities were computed using a VDJ recombination model fitted to out-of-frame rearrangements, and the results were checked against IGoR. Hypergeometric tests were used in a later analysis to score TCR-TCR, TCR-HLA and TCR-CMV co-occurrence, with a repertoire-size bias correction applied to the TCR pairs. To estimate false discovery rates, a later analysis permuted the HLA or CMV assignments 20 times. In a later analysis, co-occurring TCRs were grouped using DBSCAN, and TCRdist sequence similarity was added for clustering within HLA-allele-positive subsets. Co-occurrence clustering excluded repertoires with fewer than 30,000 or more than 120,000 public chains, plus five with anomalous nucleotide sharing. TCRdb took over this immuneACCESS table, retaining in-frame rearrangements with V and J assigned. Such tables are incomplete; in checked studies, under half of the missing clones stem from an unresolved V gene, and the remainder is unexplained. V, J and clone size are taken as reported in that table, and D and trimming were inferred from the DNA itself. This sample's table carries more than 95,000 clones. The ten largest make up about 2.7% of the sample.

The cohort comprised 710 or so healthy bone marrow donors. All cohort members were sampled while nominally healthy, although unrecorded immune exposures were likely present. The donor was CMV seronegative and was included in the group of a few hundred seronegative cohort members. Every donor gave a peripheral blood sample, and the peripheral blood mononuclear cells from that sample were used for TCR beta sequencing. Genomic DNA was extracted from the blood cell samples with the Qiagen DNeasy Blood Extraction Kit. The clonotype originates from a young man in good health and CMV-seronegative. The sequenced material came from PBMCs.

The CDR3 is CASSEEVAGGSYEQYF. The sequenced DNA: TGTGCCAGCAGTGAAGAAGTCGCGGGGGGCTCCTACGAGCAGTACTTC. In this chain, TRBV6-1 is recombined with TRBJ2-7, with TRBD2 matching 8 junction bases. CDR3 length: 16 amino acids, cysteine to phenylalanine. Left in the record is the CDR3 DNA by itself, 48 bases read in frame from the first base. From the germline V gene, CDR1 is MNHNS and CDR2 is SASEGT. For this chain, trimming is 1 base at the V end and 0 bases at the J end, and the number of junction bases without a gene match is 5.